The entry that follows covers one T cell receptor (beta chain) sequence. The antigen is undetermined. This sample was included in a study of read filtering for tumor transcriptome and immune sequencing. Germline V gives CDR1 MNHNY, CDR2 SVGAGI (reference sequence). The CDR3 runs 12 residues. Between the trimmed V and J ends, which lost 6 bases and 5 bases, there was a span of 7 bases. Sampling of bone marrow took place during active disease in every patient. Whole-study findings and limits: Sorted CD138-negative bone marrow cells were not purified T cells.

The library was built from 400 ng RNA with molecular barcoded adaptors for alpha/delta and beta/gamma chains. TCRdb passed the reads through MiXCR, listing each CDR3 protein once. This table holds about 86,000 distinct CDR3 sequences, roughly an eighth found once. This clonotype originated in a donor older than 35 with multiple myeloma. Sequencing was performed on a population of CD138-negative cells sorted from bone marrow. This chain joins TRBV6-6 and TRBJ2-2; maybe TRBD2 (5 bases). The CDR3 bases are TGTGCCAGCAGGACGGGAACCGGGGAGCTGTTTTTT. Residues: CASRTGTGELFF.